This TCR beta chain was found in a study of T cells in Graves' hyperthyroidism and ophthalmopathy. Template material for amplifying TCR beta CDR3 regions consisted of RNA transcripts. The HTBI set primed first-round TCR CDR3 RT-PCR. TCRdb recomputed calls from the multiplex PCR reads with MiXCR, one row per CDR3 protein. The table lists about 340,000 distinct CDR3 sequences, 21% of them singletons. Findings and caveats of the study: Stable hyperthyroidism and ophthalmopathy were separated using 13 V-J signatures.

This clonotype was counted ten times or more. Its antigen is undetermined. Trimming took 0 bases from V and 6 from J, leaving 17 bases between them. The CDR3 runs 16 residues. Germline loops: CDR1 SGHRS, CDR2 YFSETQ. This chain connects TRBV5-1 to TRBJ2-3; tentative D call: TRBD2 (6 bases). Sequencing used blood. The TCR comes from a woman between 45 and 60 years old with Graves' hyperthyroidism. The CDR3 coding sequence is TGCGCCAGCAGCTTGGCTAGCCCTAGCGCTGCGGATACGCAGTATTTT. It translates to CASSLASPSAADTQYF.